This T cell receptor (beta chain) was sequenced for a study of blood T cell repertoires in COVID-19. The overall study: The samples span acute and convalescent COVID-19 from the United States, Italy and Spain. PBMCs, B-cell-depleted T cells, or T cells were the source of the cDNA or gDNA that made up the material.

While infection was still active, Seattle patients were enrolled and then followed longitudinally. How the authors handled the data: Using reference gene primer amplification, nucleated cell counts were estimated. Assay: immunoSEQ multiplex PCR; the TCRdb copy retains only in-frame clones and omits some. For V, J and clone size, that table is used; D and trimming come from the DNA. The sample yields about 230,000 clones, about nine tenths seen once. This clone was found once. The receptor was derived from a man aged 25 to 45 with COVID-19, enrolled during active disease. Material: peripheral blood.

The CDR3, as DNA: TGTGCCAGCAGGTCGCGGTTTGTGGGTGCAGATACGCAGTATTTT. Its protein product is CASRSRFVGADTQYF. The chain combines TRBV7-2 with TRBJ2-3, with D unclear. This CDR3 is 15 amino acids long. Germline V gives CDR1 SGHTA, CDR2 FQGNSA. Deletions cut 6 bases from V and 4 bases from J, with 17 bases between.